These 4 T cell receptor beta chains came from one sample sequenced in a study of shared clonotypes between healthy human individuals. Data came from immunoSEQ multiplex PCR; TCRdb stores just in-frame clones and leaves some out. The data hold some 1 million clones, with around 76% observed a single time. Sequenced input: memory CD4+ T cells sorted from blood. Subset defined: CD45RA-negative fraction. The receptors originated from a man between 18 and 29 years old in good health.

This chain links TRBV19 with TRBJ1-2; 10 bases agree with TRBD1. In germline, CDR1 is LNHDA, CDR2 SQIVND (reference sequence). The CDR3 runs to 14 residues. V trimming: 6 bases; J trimming: 5 bases; junction bases outside the gene matches: 6. CDR3 in amino acids: CASRATGGAYGYTF. The CDR3 coding sequence is TGTGCCAGTAGGGCGACAGGGGGCGCATATGGCTACACCTTC.

This chain uses TRBV7-2 with TRBJ2-4; 10 positions match TRBD2. V was clipped by 3 bases and J by 3 bases; unmatched bases: 5. Germline CDR1 reads SGHTA; CDR2 reads FQGNSA. The CDR3 runs to 16 residues. CDR3 region: CASSLKRGGSKNIQYF. The DNA for the CDR3 is TGTGCCAGCAGCTTGAAGCGGGGGGGCAGCAAAAACATTCAGTACTTC.

The gene calls are TRBV7-9 and TRBJ2-2; 7 nucleotides align to TRBD2. The V gene's germline CDR1 is SEHNR and CDR2 FQNEAQ (reference sequence). This CDR3 comprises 14 residues. Trimming cost V 5 bases and J 4 bases; bases outside gene matches: 4. The CDR3 bases are TGTGCCAGCAGCCTCTCTAGCGGCACCGGGGAGCTGTTTTTT. This sequence encodes CASSLSSGTGELFF.

The chain couples TRBV19 to TRBJ1-2; 9 positions agree with TRBD1. V was clipped by 7 bases and J by 4 bases; unmatched bases: 7. CDR3 length: 14 amino acids. CDR1 is LNHDA, CDR2 SQIVND, per germline (reference sequence). The chain's CDR3 is CASTDRGSLYGYTF. In DNA form, the CDR3 reads TGTGCCAGTACCGACAGGGGGTCCCTCTATGGCTACACCTTC.